These 24 T cell receptor beta chains were all obtained from the same sample, sequenced in a study of T cells in Graves' hyperthyroidism and ophthalmopathy. Amplification of TCR beta CDR3 regions was performed using RNA transcripts as template. The HTBI primer set drove a first-round RT-PCR of the TCR CDR3. TCRdb re-called the multiplex PCR reads with MiXCR, one entry per CDR3 protein. Of over 550,000 distinct CDR3 sequences in the sample, over 15% were seen once. The sequenced sample consisted of blood. Source of these receptors: a woman under 30 with Graves' hyperthyroidism.

The V and J genes are TRBV3-1 and TRBJ2-2, with TRBD1 as a possible D gene (6 bases). CDR1 is LGHDT, CDR2 YNNKEL, per germline (reference sequence). The ends were cut back, 5 bases at V and 4 bases at J, with 14 bases in the middle. The CDR3 is 15 amino acids. The CDR3 region is CASSIQGRGTGELFF. In nucleotides, the CDR3 is TGTGCCAGCAGCATACAGGGACGGGGCACCGGGGAGCTGTTTTTT.

At least ten counts were recorded for this clonotype. V usage is TRBV18 and J usage is TRBJ2-3; TRBD2 agrees at 9 bases. CDR3 length equals 16 residues. V dropped 6 bases and J dropped 11; count of bases not matched to a gene: 18. CDR1 KGHSH and CDR2 LQKENI come from the germline V gene. In nucleotides, the CDR3 is TGTGCCAGCTCCCAAATCAGCGGGGGGCCCGATTGGATGCAGTATTTT. It yields the protein CASSQISGGPDWMQYF.

This clonotype turned up a few times. The chain uses TRBV2 and TRBJ2-1; a weak D match, TRBD1 (6 bases). V lost 7 bases, J lost 6 bases, and 13 bases lay in between. CDR3 size: 13 residues. Per the germline V gene, CDR1 is SNHLY and CDR2 is FYNNEI. CDR3 residues: CASTMTRGNEQFF. In DNA, the CDR3 is TGTGCCAGCACCATGACCAGGGGCAATGAGCAGTTCTTC.

Only a few counts were recorded for this clonotype. The chain links TRBV6-1 to TRBJ2-6; a weak D match, TRBD1 (5 bases). Germline-derived CDR1 and CDR2 are MNHNS and SASEGT. Trimming removed 2 bases from V and 1 base from J, with 21 bases in between. The CDR3 sequence is 20 residues long. CDR3 sequence (DNA): TGTGCCAGCAGTGAAAGCCCCAGGGCGAATTACCAGTCTGGGGCCAACGTCCTGACTTTC. The encoded protein is CASSESPRANYQSGANVLTF.

The chain combines TRBV19 with TRBJ1-2, with 8 bases matching TRBD1. The germline V gene encodes CDR1 LNHDA and CDR2 SQIVND (reference sequence). The J segment lost 4 bases and the V segment lost 2 bases, leaving 3 bases of the junction unmatched. This CDR3 is built from 14 residues. CDR3 in DNA: TGTGCCAGTAGTATATTTCAGGGGGCCTATGGCTACACCTTC. It yields the protein CASSIFQGAYGYTF.

This clonotype was picked up many times. Relative to the germline gene, one junction end is altered; a read error may explain this. The rearrangement uses TRBV5-1 and TRBJ2-7; no definite D call. The CDR3 totals 12 residues. Germline V gives CDR1 SGHRS, CDR2 YFSETQ. CDR3: CASSLEAGEQYF. In nucleotides, the CDR3 is TGTGCCAGCAGCTTAGAGGCAGGCGAGCAGTACTTC.

The chain has TRBV7-3 and TRBJ1-1, with D possibly matching TRBD1 (6 bases). The V end lost 6 bases, the J end lost 1 base, and 15 bases lay between the germline ends. Germline CDR1 is SGHTA and CDR2 is FQGTGA. The CDR3 loop spans 15 amino acids. CDR3 in DNA: TGTGCCAGCAGACAAACGGGACACTCGAACACTGAAGCTTTCTTT. Amino acids: CASRQTGHSNTEAFF.

The chain combines TRBV24-1 with TRBJ1-4, with 7 bases fitting TRBD1. CDR3 length: 15 amino acids. CDR1 and CDR2 from the germline V gene are KGHDR and SFDVKD. V lost 3 bases to trimming and J lost 8 bases; unmatched junction nucleotides: 8. DNA for the CDR3: TGTGCCACCAGTGATCGGACAGGAAAGGGAGAAAAACTGTTTTTT. Translated, it gives CATSDRTGKGEKLFF.

The chain is built from TRBV24-1 and TRBJ2-3; D is undetermined. Germline CDR1 and CDR2: KGHDR and SFDVKD. The V end lost 3 bases, the J end lost 0 bases, and 9 bases lay between the germline ends. The CDR3 length is 15 residues. The CDR3 nucleotides are TGTGCCACCAGTGATCCTCTCGACAGCACAGATACGCAGTATTTT. Translating it yields CATSDPLDSTDTQYF.

This clonotype was counted a few times. V and J are TRBV15 and TRBJ1-1; no reliable D call. With 7 bases removed from V and 5 bases from J, the gap between germline ends came to 17 bases. Germline-derived CDR1 and CDR2 are LNHNV and YYDKDF (reference sequence). The CDR3 sequence is 14 residues long. Written as DNA, the CDR3 is TGTGCCACCACCCCAGATGCTGGCAAAACTGAAGCTTTCTTT. This translates into CATTPDAGKTEAFF.

This clonotype was counted at least ten times. V and J are TRBV3-1 and TRBJ1-1; TRBD1 might be the D (5 bases). This CDR3 comprises 12 residues. Between the trimmed V and J ends, which lost 2 bases and 11 bases, there was a span of 12 bases. Germline CDR1 and CDR2: LGHDT and YNNKEL (reference sequence). CDR3 DNA: TGTGCCAGCAGCCAATCGGACACGACGGCTTTCTTT. Translated, it gives CASSQSDTTAFF.

This clonotype has a count of ten or more. The V gene is TRBV12-3 or TRBV12-4, the J gene TRBJ2-5, with 7 bases matching TRBD1. The length of the CDR3 is 15 residues. J gave up 0 bases and V 3 bases, and 4 bases lay outside the gene matches. CDR3 coding DNA: TGTGCCAGCAGTTTTTCAACAGGGGACCAAGAGACCCAGTACTTC. Protein product: CASSFSTGDQETQYF.

The V gene is TRBV2, the J gene TRBJ1-1, with D uncertain. V was trimmed by 6 bases and J by 4 bases, leaving 15 bases between them. Germline CDR1 reads SNHLY; CDR2 reads FYNNEI. The CDR3 is made up of 14 amino acids. The CDR3 DNA sequence: TGTGCCAGCAGAACTACGTTGCTGGGCACTGAAGCTTTCTTT. Protein product: CASRTTLLGTEAFF.

V usage is TRBV19 and J usage is TRBJ2-7; the match to TRBD2 covers 12 bases. Trimming at V came to 6 bases and at J to 0 bases, leaving 3 bases not matched to a gene. The CDR3 is made up of 15 amino acids. The germline V gene encodes CDR1 LNHDA and CDR2 SQIVND (reference sequence). The CDR3 is CASRETSGSSYEQYF. CDR3 nucleotide sequence: TGTGCCAGTAGGGAGACTAGCGGGAGCTCCTACGAGCAGTACTTC. The full variable domain, rest sourced from reference TRBV19 and TRBJ2-7, is DGGITQSPKYLFRKEGQNVTLSCEQNLNHDAMYWYRQDPGQGLRLIYYSQIVNDFQKGDIAEGYSVSREKKESFPLTVTSAQKNPTAFYLCASRETSGSSYEQYFGPGTRLTVT.

As for this clonotype: A read error is possible here, since a much larger clone lies one base away. The chain employs TRBV6-1 and TRBJ2-3; 12 bases match TRBD2. Germline V gene sequence: CDR1 MNHNS, CDR2 SASEGT. The CDR3 has 14 residues. The CDR3 nucleotides are TGTACCAGCAGTGAACTAGCGGGAGGAGATACGCAGTATTTT. This translates into CTSSELAGGDTQYF.

This clonotype turned up a few times. Here the CDR3 reads CASSYSPSGRTFNEQFF. CDR3 DNA sequence: TGTGCCAGCAGTTACTCGCCTAGCGGGAGGACCTTCAATGAGCAGTTCTTC. V and J are TRBV6-2 or TRBV6-3 and TRBJ2-1, with 11 positions matching TRBD2. The CDR3 runs 17 residues. CDR1 and CDR2 (germline): MNHEY, SVGEGT. V shed 0 bases, J shed 6 bases, and the junction held 7 bases outside the gene matches.

This clonotype was observed a few times. The CDR3 protein is CASSVSSGTGPQHF. CDR3 DNA sequence: TGTGCCAGCAGCGTATCCTCGGGGACGGGGCCCCAGCATTTT. V and J are TRBV9 and TRBJ1-5, with D tentatively TRBD1 (5 bases). Germline assignment: CDR1 SGDLS and CDR2 YYNGEE. The CDR3 has 14 amino acids. Trimming cost V 1 base and J 9 bases, with 14 bases left between them.

As to this clonotype: A read error is possible here, since a much larger clone lies one base away. Since the CDR3 does not end with the conserved phenylalanine or tryptophan, this likely comes from a read error. The chain joins TRBV12-3 or TRBV12-4 to TRBJ2-7, with D tentatively TRBD1 or TRBD2 (5 bases each). V gave up 5 bases and J gave up 2 bases, with 16 bases separating them. This CDR3 contains 15 residues. This chain's CDR3 is CASSRAMGETYEQYL. CDR3 bases: TGTGCCAGCAGTCGGGCCATGGGGGAAACCTACGAGCAGTACCTC.

This chain uses TRBV12-5 with TRBJ2-7; D uncertain. The CDR3 loop spans 13 amino acids. Germline CDR1 reads LGHNT; CDR2 reads FRNRAP. The ends were cut back, 2 bases at V and 4 bases at J, with 9 bases in the middle. CDR3 in DNA: TGTGCTAGTGGTTTGAAAAGGTCGTACGAGCAGTACTTC. Its protein product is CASGLKRSYEQYF.

Notes on this clonotype: The germline gene is not matched at one end of the junction; a read error may be the cause. The chain joins TRBV7-2 to TRBJ2-3; 10 bases fit TRBD2. Germline V gene sequence: CDR1 SGHTA, CDR2 FQGNSA. The CDR3 loop spans 16 amino acids. The CDR3 DNA sequence: TGCGCCAGCAGCCAAGATCGGTCTAGCGGGGGTTATACGCAGTATTTT. Translating it yields CASSQDRSSGGYTQYF.

Comments on this clonotype: A single base separates this from a much larger clone, so it may be a read error. The rearrangement joins TRBV7-2 to TRBJ1-1, with D tentatively TRBD1 (6 bases). V dropped 5 bases and J dropped 3 bases, with 19 bases sitting between them. Germline V lookup: CDR1 SGHTA, CDR2 FQGNSA. The CDR3 spans 16 residues. The DNA for the CDR3 is TGTGCCAGCAGCCCACGCACGACAGGTCTTTACACTGAAGCTTTCTTT. Protein product: CASSPRTTGLYTEAFF.

This chain uses TRBV3-1 with TRBJ2-1; TRBD2 matches 7 bases. Trimming cost V 5 bases and J 4 bases; bases outside gene matches: 2. The length of the CDR3 is 13 residues. Germline assignment: CDR1 LGHDT and CDR2 YNNKEL (reference sequence). The CDR3 bases are TGTGCCAGCAGCGCGGGAGCTTACAATGAGCAGTTCTTC. This translates into CASSAGAYNEQFF.

This clonotype was seen a handful of times. V usage is TRBV2 and J usage is TRBJ2-1; D call uncertain. Germline CDR1 is SNHLY and CDR2 is FYNNEI. Trimming took 0 bases from V and 9 from J, leaving 12 bases between them. This CDR3 comprises 14 residues. The CDR3 DNA reads TGTGCCAGCAGTGAAGCTTCTCGGACGAGTGAGCAGTTCTTC. It translates to CASSEASRTSEQFF.

This clonotype was detected ten times or more. The V call is TRBV29-1, the J call TRBJ2-5, with D tentatively TRBD1 or TRBD2 (5 bases each). CDR1 is SQVTM, CDR2 ANQGSEA, per germline. V was shortened by 3 bases and J by 4 bases, with 6 bases between the two germline ends. The CDR3 extends over 11 amino acids. The chain's CDR3 is CSVERGETQYF. The CDR3 DNA reads TGCAGCGTTGAGAGGGGAGAGACCCAGTACTTC. The full variable domain, its missing parts supplied by reference TRBV29-1 and TRBJ2-5, is SAVISQKPSRDICQRGTSLTIQCQVDSQVTMMFWYRQQPGQSLTLIATANQGSEATYESGFVIDKFPISRPNLTFSTLTVSNMSPEDSSIYLCSVERGETQYFGPGTRLLVL.